The next 6 T cell receptor beta chains were all read from a single sample in a study of PD-1 blockade in classical Hodgkin lymphoma. The assay was immunoSEQ multiplex PCR, and TCRdb's table has in-frame clones only and misses some. Of 15,000 or so clones listed, more than 65% are singletons. Every patient experienced relapse after autologous stem cell transplantation, and brentuximab vedotin exposure varied. Sequencing used peripheral blood mononuclear cells (PBMCs), obtained at baseline. The receptors here all came from a human donor with classical Hodgkin lymphoma.

The genes are TRBV5-1 and TRBJ1-4, with 7 bases identical to TRBD1. The germline V gene encodes CDR1 SGHRS and CDR2 YFSETQ. V gave up 4 bases and J gave up 7 bases; unmatched junction bases: 7. This CDR3 has 14 amino acids. The CDR3 DNA reads TGCGCCAGCAGCGACAGGGTGGGCGGTGAAAAACTGTTTTTT. It translates to CASSDRVGGEKLFF.

This clone has a handful of counts. The chain recombines TRBV4-3 with TRBJ2-3, with D perhaps matching TRBD1 or TRBD2 (7 bases each). Trimming pared 4 bases from V and 0 bases from J, leaving 20 bases between. CDR1 is LGHNA and CDR2 is YSLEER in the germline V gene. The CDR3 spans 18 residues. The CDR3 nucleotides are TGCGCCAGCAGCCCCGACAGGGCACGGGGGGCTAGCACAGATACGCAGTATTTT. This codes for CASSPDRARGASTDTQYF.

The gene calls are TRBV6-1 and TRBJ1-2; tentatively, D is TRBD1 (5 bases). Looked up from germline, CDR1 is MNHNS and CDR2 is SASEGT. Trimming took off 3 bases at V and 8 bases at J, with 25 bases between the two ends. The CDR3 spans 17 residues. In nucleotides, the CDR3 is TGTGCCAGCAGTGAGGAACCCACAGCGTCCAGGGAATTCGGCTACACCTTC. This encodes CASSEEPTASREFGYTF.

V is TRBV5-8 and J is TRBJ1-3; D is undetermined. CDR1 is SGHTS, CDR2 YDEGEE, per germline. Trimming shortened V by 5 bases and J by 3 bases, and 9 bases separated the two germline ends. CDR3 length: 13 amino acids. This chain's CDR3 is CASRRVSGNTIYF. The CDR3 coding sequence is TGTGCCAGCAGGCGGGTCAGTGGAAACACCATATATTTT.

This clone was seen a few times. The chain employs TRBV5-1 and TRBJ1-1; D might be TRBD1 (6 bases). V lost 1 base, J lost 11 bases, and 18 bases lay in between. CDR1 is SGHRS, CDR2 YFSETQ, per germline. The CDR3 sequence is 14 residues long. CDR3: CASSLRGGPQEAFF. In nucleotides, the CDR3 is TGCGCCAGCAGCTTGAGGGGGGGCCCCCAGGAGGCTTTCTTT.

The chain has TRBV6-1 and TRBJ1-3, with no clear D. The CDR3 loop spans 11 amino acids. Between the trimmed V and J ends, which lost 7 bases and 2 bases, there was a span of 3 bases. The germline gives CDR1 MNHNS, CDR2 SASEGT. Here the CDR3 reads CASTPGNTIYF. The CDR3 DNA is TGTGCCAGCACTCCTGGAAACACCATATATTTT.